The clone carrying this TCR beta chain has a handful of counts. The target antigen is unknown. Time point in this sample: persistent/refractory GD, antithyroid drugs over 5 years with positive TRAb. RNA extracted from PBMCs served as the sequencing template. By American Thyroid Association guidelines, Graves' disease was diagnosed in the cohort. Patients came from an endocrinology department in Xi'an, China. Through Arm-PCR of CDR3 regions and iRepertoire HTBI primers, TCR beta libraries were built. One entry per CDR3 protein results from TCRdb running MiXCR on the multiplex PCR reads. The sample yields 650,000 to 700,000 distinct CDR3 sequences, around 30% seen once. The data stem from a study of regulatory T cells in long-lasting Graves disease. Findings of the study overall: Peripheral blood was the sole material, not thyroid tissue. More public clonotypes were shared by persistent patients (around 2,800) than by new patients (about 970).

This CDR3 has 12 amino acids. The V gene end was trimmed by 8 bases and the J gene end by 4 bases; junction bases not matched to a gene: 4. The V gene's germline CDR1 is DFQATT and CDR2 SNEGSKA (reference sequence). This chain links TRBV20-1 with TRBJ1-5, with 8 bases fitting TRBD1. The sequenced sample was peripheral blood mononuclear cells (PBMCs), obtained when the disease was refractory, from a patient treated with antithyroid drugs. The TCR originated in a female donor with Graves disease. As DNA, the CDR3 is TGCAGTTCCACAGGGGGAAATCAGCCCCAGCATTTT. It codes for CSSTGGNQPQHF.